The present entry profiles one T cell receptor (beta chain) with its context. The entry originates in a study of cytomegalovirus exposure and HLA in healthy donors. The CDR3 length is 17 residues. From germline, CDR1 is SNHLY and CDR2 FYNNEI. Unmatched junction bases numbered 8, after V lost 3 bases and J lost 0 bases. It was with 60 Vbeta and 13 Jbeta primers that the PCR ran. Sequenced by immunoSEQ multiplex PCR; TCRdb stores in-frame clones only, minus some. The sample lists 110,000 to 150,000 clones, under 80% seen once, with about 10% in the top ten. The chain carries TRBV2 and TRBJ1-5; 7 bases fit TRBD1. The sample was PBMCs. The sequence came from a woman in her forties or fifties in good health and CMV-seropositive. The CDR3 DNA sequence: TGTGCCAGCAGTGAGACCAGGGGGAGCCATAGCAATCAGCCCCAGCATTTT. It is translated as CASSETRGSHSNQPQHF.